The entry below describes one TCR beta chain. Clones were sequenced by immunoSEQ multiplex PCR, and TCRdb holds only the in-frame ones, with some missing. The table includes 100,000 or so clones, 88% detected once. Trimming removed 1 base from V and 5 bases from J; junction bases left unmatched: 3. The CDR3 spans 16 residues. Germline V CDR1 and CDR2: SEHNR, FQNEAQ (reference sequence). This sample stems from a study of blood T cell repertoires in COVID-19. Study information: COVID-19 samples, acute and convalescent, were from the United States, Italy and Spain. PBMCs, B-cell-depleted T cells, or T cells were the source of the cDNA or gDNA that made up the material.

The gene calls are TRBV7-9 and TRBJ2-2; 11 bases match TRBD2. The sequenced material came from peripheral blood. The TCR sequence derives from a woman aged 55-75 years with acute or convalescent COVID-19. This CDR3 reads CASSLGLAGGTGELFF. CDR3 DNA sequence: TGTGCCAGCAGCTTAGGGCTAGCGGGAGGAACCGGGGAGCTGTTTTTT.